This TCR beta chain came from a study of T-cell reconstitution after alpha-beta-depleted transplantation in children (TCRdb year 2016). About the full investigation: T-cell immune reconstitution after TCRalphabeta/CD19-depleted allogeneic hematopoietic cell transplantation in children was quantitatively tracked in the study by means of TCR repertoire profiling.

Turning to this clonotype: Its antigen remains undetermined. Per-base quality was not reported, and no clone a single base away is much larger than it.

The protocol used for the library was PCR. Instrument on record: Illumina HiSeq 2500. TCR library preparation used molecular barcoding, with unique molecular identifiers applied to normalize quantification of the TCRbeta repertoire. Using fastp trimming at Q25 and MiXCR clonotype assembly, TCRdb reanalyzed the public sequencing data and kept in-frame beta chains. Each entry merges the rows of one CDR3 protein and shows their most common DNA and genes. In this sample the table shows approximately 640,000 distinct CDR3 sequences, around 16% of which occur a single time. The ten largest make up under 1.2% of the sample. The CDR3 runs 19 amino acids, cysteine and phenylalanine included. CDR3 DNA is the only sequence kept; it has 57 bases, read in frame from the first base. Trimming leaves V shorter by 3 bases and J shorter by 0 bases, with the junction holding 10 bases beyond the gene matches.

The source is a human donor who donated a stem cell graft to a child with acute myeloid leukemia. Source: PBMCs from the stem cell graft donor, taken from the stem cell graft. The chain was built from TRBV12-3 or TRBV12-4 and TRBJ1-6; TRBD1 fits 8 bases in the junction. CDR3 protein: CASSFLIRTGNSYNSPLHF. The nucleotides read TGTGCCAGCAGTTTTTTAATACGGACAGGGAACTCCTATAATTCACCCCTCCACTTT.